This record concerns one T cell receptor beta chain sequence. The sample originates from a study of control samples from healthy donors and cancer patients. The germline V gene has CDR1 SGHDT and CDR2 YYEEEE. V lost 4 bases, J lost 4 bases, and 4 bases stayed unmatched. The CDR3 totals 13 residues. Libraries were prepared by immunoSEQ multiplex PCR; TCRdb keeps only in-frame clonotypes and omits some of them. The table has approximately 150,000 clones, just over 85% seen once. The TCR originated in a man younger than 30 in good health. The chain has TRBV5-6 and TRBJ1-2; 7 bases line up with TRBD1. Sequences were obtained from blood. The CDR3 region has the DNA TGTGCCAGCAGCCCCGGGACAGTCTATGGCTACACCTTC. It codes for CASSPGTVYGYTF.